This T cell receptor beta chain was profiled in a study of shared clonotypes between healthy human individuals. TCRdb's copy holds only in-frame clones and misses some; the assay was immunoSEQ multiplex PCR. The sample yields millions of clones, approximately 95% seen once. CD4+ cells yielded CD45RA+ naive and CD45RA-negative memory subsets. The CDR3 sequence is 16 residues long. Germline loops: CDR1 SEHNR, CDR2 FQNEAQ (reference sequence). The J segment lost 0 bases and the V segment lost 1 base, leaving 0 bases of the junction unmatched. The sample comprised naive CD4+ T cells sorted from blood. Subset here: CD45RA+ positively selected. V is TRBV7-9 and J is TRBJ1-5, with 10 nucleotides matching TRBD1. This TCR was sampled from a man between 18 and 29 years old in good health. The CDR3 nucleotides read TGTGCCAGCAGCTTAGGACAGGGGGCTAGCAATCAGCCCCAGCATTTT. Protein product: CASSLGQGASNQPQHF.